This T cell receptor (beta chain) originates from a study of blood T cell repertoires in COVID-19 (TCRdb year 2020). For the study in its entirety: Samples covering the acute and convalescent phases of COVID-19 were provided by collaborators in the United States, Italy and Spain. The prospective study material was composed of cDNA or gDNA derived from T cells, B-cell-depleted T cells, or PBMCs. Subjects who had been exposed to COVID-19, were actively infected with it, or had recovered from it provided the deeply sampled blood TCRbeta repertoires that made up the dataset. The repertoires were made available in a free public database intended to serve as a resource for research on the immune response to SARS-CoV-2. The samples were drawn from the first 160 participants of the ongoing ImmuneRACE study and from 1,254 subjects provided by 6 global collaborators. The sample metadata nearly always contained a de-identified subject ID, COVID-19 status, age in years and sex. HLA class I and class II types, where available, came from metadata supplied by the sample provider rather than from assay-based typing.

Collaborating institutions collected whole blood in K2EDTA tubes following their own protocols. For TCRbeta analysis, collaborators shipped samples as frozen whole blood, isolated PBMCs, or DNA extracted from either of those sample types. This clone was recorded only once. Which antigen it targets is not known. Base-call qualities are not available, and no considerably larger clone is one nucleotide away. TCRbeta CDR3 regions were amplified from genomic DNA using the immunoSEQ Assay, a bias-controlled multiplex PCR. The original methods were these. The number of nucleated cells in each sample was estimated from the amplification of reference gene primers within the assay. To quantify the absolute abundance of each unique TCRbeta CDR3 rearrangement, sequence reads were collapsed and filtered. For each sample, productive Simpson clonality was calculated as the square root of Simpson's diversity index over productive rearrangements. TCRdb re-hosts the immuneACCESS table, in-frame sequences only. Its copies lack some clones; in the studies checked, an unresolved V gene accounts for under half of them, and the cause for the rest is not known. V and J calls and clone size are those listed in that table; D and trimming were worked out from the DNA. This sample lists under 30,000 clones; about nine tenths were detected once. In total, the top ten clones hold roughly 27% of the sample.

Beyond this particular receptor, the publication reports: The quantity of clinical and demographic metadata differed by source and by participant and was supplied without curation.

Reading from cysteine to phenylalanine, the CDR3 counts 13 amino acids. Solely the CDR3 DNA is kept, with 39 bases framed from the first base. The junction shows trimming of 5 bases on V and 4 bases on J, and the gene matches do not reach 2 bases of it. Based on the germline V gene, the CDR1 and CDR2 sequences are MNHEY and SVGAGI. Sequenced: peripheral blood. Recombination joined TRBV6-5 with TRBJ1-1; 9 middle bases align to TRBD1. The sequence was obtained from a human donor with active COVID-19. The donor label of this sample is uncertain. The encoded CDR3 is CASSRQGGTEAFF. The nucleotide sequence reads TGTGCCAGCAGTAGACAGGGGGGCACTGAAGCTTTCTTT.